The clone carrying this T cell receptor beta chain was recorded at least ten times. Antigen specificity is unknown. Germline CDR1 DFQATT, CDR2 SNEGSKA (reference sequence). The CDR3 is 15 residues long. V lost 3 bases and J 4 bases, leaving 18 bases between the germline ends. Via MiXCR, TCRdb re-called the RT-PCR reads, giving one row per CDR3 protein. The sample has approximately 480,000 distinct CDR3 sequences, 11% seen once. This record comes from a study of response to subunit inactivated influenza vaccine. General study points: After each seasonal influenza vaccination, few new T cells are recruited, the authors suggested.

The V and J genes are TRBV20-1 and TRBJ2-5; D possibly uses TRBD1 or TRBD2 (5 bases each). This material consisted of PBMCs from blood, taken 45 days after vaccination. This receptor was taken from a man aged 50-60 years who received an inactivated influenza vaccine. The DNA of the CDR3 is TGCAGTGCTAGGAGGGGCCGGGCATTGGGAGAGACCCAGTACTTC. It specifies CSARRGRALGETQYF.